Sequencing of this TCR beta chain was carried out in a study of radiation and T cells in renal cell carcinoma. Documented treatment: treatment-naive control, cytoreductive nephrectomy. Profiling relied on immunoSEQ multiplex PCR, and the TCRdb table lists in-frame clones only, not all of them. The table includes 18,000 or so clones, roughly three fifths detected once. V trimming: 3 bases; J trimming: 10 bases; junction bases outside the gene matches: 12. This CDR3 spans 15 amino acids. The germline gives CDR1 SGDLS, CDR2 YYNGEE. This TCR came from a man aged 45-60 years with renal cell carcinoma. Sample: tumor tissue, taken from a patient whose treatment was nephrectomy without radiotherapy. J is TRBJ2-1 and V is TRBV9, with 8 bases aligning to TRBD1. CDR3: CASSAGQAALTEQFF. CDR3 nucleotide sequence: TGTGCCAGCAGCGCGGGACAGGCAGCTCTTACGGAGCAGTTCTTC.